The sequence of this T cell receptor (beta chain) was determined in a study of identical twins. One entry per CDR3 protein, called by TCRdb with MiXCR from the 5' RACE reads. Of 200,000 to 300,000 distinct CDR3 sequences in the sample, roughly 13% were seen once. The V gene lost 1 base and the J gene lost 11 bases, with 14 bases spanning the gap. This CDR3 is built from 13 residues. CDR1 and CDR2 (germline): SGHAT, FQNNGV. These data were also filed under a second study, of yellow fever vaccine responses in identical twins.

The specimen was memory (CD45RO+) T cells sorted from blood. This chain joins TRBV11-2 and TRBJ1-1; D is undetermined. The clonotype originates from a woman aged 18-29 years in good health. CDR3 bases: TGTGCCAGCAGCTTAGGGACGGGCGGCGGCGCTTTCTTT. Amino acid sequence: CASSLGTGGGAFF.